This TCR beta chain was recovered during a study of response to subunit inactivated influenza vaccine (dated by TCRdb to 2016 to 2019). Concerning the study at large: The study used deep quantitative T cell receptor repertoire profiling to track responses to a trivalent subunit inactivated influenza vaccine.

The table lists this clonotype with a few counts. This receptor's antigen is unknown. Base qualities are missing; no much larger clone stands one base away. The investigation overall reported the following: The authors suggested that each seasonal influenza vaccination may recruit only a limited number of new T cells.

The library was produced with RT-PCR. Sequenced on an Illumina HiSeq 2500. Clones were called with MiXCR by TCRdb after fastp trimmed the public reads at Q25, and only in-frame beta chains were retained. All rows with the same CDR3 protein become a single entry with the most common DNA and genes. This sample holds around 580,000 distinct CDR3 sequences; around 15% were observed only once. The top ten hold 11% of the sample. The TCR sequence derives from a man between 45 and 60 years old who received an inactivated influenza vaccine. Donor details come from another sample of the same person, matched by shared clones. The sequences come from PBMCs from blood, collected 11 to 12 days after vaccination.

This receptor has the CDR3 CATTVPTYEQYF. The DNA is as follows: TGTGCCACGACAGTTCCAACCTACGAGCAGTACTTC. The sequence links TRBV10-3 to TRBJ2-7; a weak D assignment points to TRBD1 (5 bases agree). Between the V and J ends, shortened by 10 bases and 2 bases respectively, the junction contains 12 bases. CDR1 and CDR2 (ENHRY, SYGVKD) derive from the germline V gene. The cysteine opens and the phenylalanine closes a CDR3 of 12 amino acids. Only the CDR3 DNA stays, 36 bases, in frame from base 1.